These 5 T cell receptor beta chains were sequenced from one sample in a study of cytomegalovirus exposure and HLA in healthy donors. The primer mix had 60 Vbeta and 13 Jbeta primers. The protocol was immunoSEQ multiplex PCR, while the TCRdb copy is restricted to in-frame clones and leaves out a portion. The top ten hold approximately 2.5% of the sample, which has around 130,000 clones, around 80% seen once. What was sequenced was PBMCs. These receptors were taken from a man in his fifties or sixties in good health and CMV-seronegative.

This clone has a single count. V and J are TRBV4-2 and TRBJ2-5; 12 nucleotides match TRBD2. With 2 bases clipped from V and 1 base from J, the junction kept 11 bases outside the gene matches. This CDR3 has 19 residues. Germline V lookup: CDR1 LGHNA, CDR2 YNFKEQ. DNA of the CDR3: TGTGCCAGCAGCCAACCTGAAGGGCTAGCGGGGGGGACCCAAGAGACCCAGTACTTC. As protein: CASSQPEGLAGGTQETQYF.

The chain links TRBV7-6 to TRBJ2-1; TRBD2 aligns across 8 bases. V lost 4 bases to trimming and J lost 2 bases; unmatched junction nucleotides: 13. This CDR3 has 18 residues. Germline V gene data show CDR1 as SGHVS and CDR2 as FNYEAQ. CDR3 nucleotides: TGTGCCAGCAGCTCGAGCGGGGGCCCCTCGTTCGCCTACAATGAGCAGTTCTTC. This encodes CASSSSGGPSFAYNEQFF.

The chain is built from TRBV2 and TRBJ2-1; TRBD1 matches 7 bases. Trimming at V came to 8 bases and at J to 4 bases, leaving 5 bases not matched to a gene. Germline lookup yields CDR1 SNHLY and CDR2 FYNNEI. This CDR3 is built from 13 residues. The CDR3 here is CASSRDRYNEQFF. CDR3 DNA: TGTGCCAGCTCCCGGGACAGATACAATGAGCAGTTCTTC.

The genes are TRBV9 and TRBJ1-2; the D is unclear. Between the trimmed V and J ends, which lost 0 bases and 8 bases, there was a span of 8 bases. There are 12 residues in the CDR3. Germline V lookup: CDR1 SGDLS, CDR2 YYNGEE. This CDR3 is CASSVDVGGYTF. CDR3 sequence (DNA): TGTGCCAGCAGCGTAGATGTCGGGGGCTACACCTTC.

CDR3 sequence: CASSNWEGERDTQYF. CDR3 sequence (DNA): TGTGCCAGCAGCAATTGGGAGGGCGAAAGGGATACGCAGTATTTT. The chain joins TRBV28 to TRBJ2-3, with 7 positions matching TRBD2. With 6 bases clipped from V and 6 bases from J, the junction kept 12 bases outside the gene matches. In germline, CDR1 is MDHEN, CDR2 SYDVKM. The CDR3 is 15 amino acids.